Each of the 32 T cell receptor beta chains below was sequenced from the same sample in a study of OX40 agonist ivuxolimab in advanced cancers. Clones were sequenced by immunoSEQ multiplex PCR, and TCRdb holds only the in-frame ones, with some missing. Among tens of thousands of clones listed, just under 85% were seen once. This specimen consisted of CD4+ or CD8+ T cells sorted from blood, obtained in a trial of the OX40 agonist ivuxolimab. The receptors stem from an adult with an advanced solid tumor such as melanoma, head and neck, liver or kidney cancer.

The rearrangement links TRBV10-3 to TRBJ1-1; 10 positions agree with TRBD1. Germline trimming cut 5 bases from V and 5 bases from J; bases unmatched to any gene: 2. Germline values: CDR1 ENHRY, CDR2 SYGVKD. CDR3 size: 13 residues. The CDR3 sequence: CAISLDRGTEAFF. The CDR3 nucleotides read TGTGCCATCAGTTTGGACAGGGGGACTGAAGCTTTCTTT.

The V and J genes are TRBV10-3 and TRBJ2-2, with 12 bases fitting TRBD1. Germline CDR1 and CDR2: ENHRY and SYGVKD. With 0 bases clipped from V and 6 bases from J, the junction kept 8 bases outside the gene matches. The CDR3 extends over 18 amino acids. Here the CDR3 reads CAISESGTGGRGPGELFF. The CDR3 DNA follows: TGTGCCATCAGTGAGTCGGGGACAGGGGGCCGCGGGCCCGGGGAGCTGTTTTTT.

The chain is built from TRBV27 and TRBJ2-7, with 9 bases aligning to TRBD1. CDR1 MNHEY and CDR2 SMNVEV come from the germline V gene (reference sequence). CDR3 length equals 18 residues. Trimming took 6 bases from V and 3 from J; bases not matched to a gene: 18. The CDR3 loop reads CASRPLFVGTGRHYEQYF. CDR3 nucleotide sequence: TGTGCCAGCAGGCCCCTATTCGTCGGGACAGGGAGACACTACGAGCAGTACTTC.

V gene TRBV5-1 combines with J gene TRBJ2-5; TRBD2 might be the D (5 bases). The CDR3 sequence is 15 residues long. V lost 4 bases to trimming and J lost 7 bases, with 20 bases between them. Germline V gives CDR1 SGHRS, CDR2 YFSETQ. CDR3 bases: TGCGCCAGCAGCCACCTGGGCGAGGGTTTGGCGACCCAGTACTTC. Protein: CASSHLGEGLATQYF.

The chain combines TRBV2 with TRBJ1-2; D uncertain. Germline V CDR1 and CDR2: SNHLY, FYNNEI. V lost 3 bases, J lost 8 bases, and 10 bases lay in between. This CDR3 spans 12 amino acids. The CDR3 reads CASSDIGGGYTF. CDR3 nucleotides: TGTGCCAGCAGTGATATCGGAGGAGGCTACACCTTC.

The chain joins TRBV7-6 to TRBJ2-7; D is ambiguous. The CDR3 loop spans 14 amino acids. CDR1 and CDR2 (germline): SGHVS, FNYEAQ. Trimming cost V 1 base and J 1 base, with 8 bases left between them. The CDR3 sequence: CASSLDQKSYEQYF. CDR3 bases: TGTGCCAGCAGCTTAGATCAGAAATCCTACGAGCAGTACTTC.

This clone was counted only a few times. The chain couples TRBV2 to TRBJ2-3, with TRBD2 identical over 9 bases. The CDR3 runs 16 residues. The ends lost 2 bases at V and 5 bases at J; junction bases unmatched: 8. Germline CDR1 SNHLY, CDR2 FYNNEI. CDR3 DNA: TGTGCCAGCAGTGAAACGGGCGGGAGGGCCGTAGATACGCAGTATTTT. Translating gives CASSETGGRAVDTQYF.

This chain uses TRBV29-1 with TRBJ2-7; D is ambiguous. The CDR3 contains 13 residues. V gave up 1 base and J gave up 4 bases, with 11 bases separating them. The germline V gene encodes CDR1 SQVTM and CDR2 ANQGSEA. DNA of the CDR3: TGCAGCGTTGAAGGGGGTCCCAGTTACGAGCAGTACTTC. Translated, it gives CSVEGGPSYEQYF.

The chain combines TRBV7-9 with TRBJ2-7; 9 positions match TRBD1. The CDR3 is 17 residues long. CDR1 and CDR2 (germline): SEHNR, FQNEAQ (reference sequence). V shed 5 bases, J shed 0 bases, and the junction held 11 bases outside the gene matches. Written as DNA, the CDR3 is TGTGCCAGCAGCCCCCCAGACAGGGGGTGGATCTCCTACGAGCAGTACTTC. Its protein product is CASSPPDRGWISYEQYF. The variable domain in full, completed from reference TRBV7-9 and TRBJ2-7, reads DTGVSQNPRHKITKRGQNVTFRCDPISEHNRLYWYRQTLGQGPEFLTYFQNEAQLEKSRLLSDRFSAERPKGSFSTLEIQRTEQGDSAMYLCASSPPDRGWISYEQYFGPGTRLTVT.

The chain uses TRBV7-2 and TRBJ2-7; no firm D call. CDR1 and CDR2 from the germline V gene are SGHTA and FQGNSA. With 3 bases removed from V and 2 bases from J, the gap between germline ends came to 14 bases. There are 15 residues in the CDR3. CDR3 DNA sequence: TGTGCCAGCAGCTTTAGTTCGTCATCCCCCTACGAGCAGTACTTC. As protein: CASSFSSSSPYEQYF.

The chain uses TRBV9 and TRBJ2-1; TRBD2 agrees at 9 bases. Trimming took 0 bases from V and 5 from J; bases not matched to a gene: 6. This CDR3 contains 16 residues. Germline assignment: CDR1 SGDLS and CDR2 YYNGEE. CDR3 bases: TGTGCCAGCAGCGTAGAGGGGACTAGCTTCGACAATGAGCAGTTCTTC. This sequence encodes CASSVEGTSFDNEQFF.

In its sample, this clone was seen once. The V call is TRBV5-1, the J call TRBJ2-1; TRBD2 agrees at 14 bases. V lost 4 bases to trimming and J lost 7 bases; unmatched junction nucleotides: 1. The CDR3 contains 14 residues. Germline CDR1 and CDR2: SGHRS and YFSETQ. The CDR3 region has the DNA TGCGCCAGCAGCGGGACTAGCGGGAGAAATGAGCAGTTCTTC. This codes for CASSGTSGRNEQFF.

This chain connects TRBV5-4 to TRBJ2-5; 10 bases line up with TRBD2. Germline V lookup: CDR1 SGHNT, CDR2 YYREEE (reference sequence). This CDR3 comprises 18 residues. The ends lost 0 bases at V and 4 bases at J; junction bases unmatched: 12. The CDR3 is CASSLAVSGRAVGETQYF. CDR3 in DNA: TGTGCCAGCAGCTTGGCCGTGAGCGGGAGGGCCGTAGGAGAGACCCAGTACTTC.

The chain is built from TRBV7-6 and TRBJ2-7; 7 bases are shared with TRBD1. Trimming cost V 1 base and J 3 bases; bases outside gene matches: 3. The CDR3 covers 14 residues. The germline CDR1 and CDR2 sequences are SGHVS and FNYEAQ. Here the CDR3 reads CASSLERDSYEQYF. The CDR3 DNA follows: TGTGCCAGCAGCTTAGAACGGGACAGCTACGAGCAGTACTTC.

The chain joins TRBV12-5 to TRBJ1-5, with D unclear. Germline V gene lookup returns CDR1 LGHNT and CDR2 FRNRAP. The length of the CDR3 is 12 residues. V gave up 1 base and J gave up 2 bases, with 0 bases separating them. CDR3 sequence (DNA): TGTGCTAGTGGTTTGGGCAATCAGCCCCAGCATTTT. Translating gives CASGLGNQPQHF.

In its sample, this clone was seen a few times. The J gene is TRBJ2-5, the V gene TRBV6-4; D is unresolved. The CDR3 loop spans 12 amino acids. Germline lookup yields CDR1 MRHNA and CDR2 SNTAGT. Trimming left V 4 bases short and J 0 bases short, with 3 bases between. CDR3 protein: CASSGYQETQYF. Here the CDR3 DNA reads TGTGCCAGCAGTGGGTACCAAGAGACCCAGTACTTC.

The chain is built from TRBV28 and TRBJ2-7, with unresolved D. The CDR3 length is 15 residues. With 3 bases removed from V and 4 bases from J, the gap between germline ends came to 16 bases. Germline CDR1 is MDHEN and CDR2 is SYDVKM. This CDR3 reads CASSFGRPVTYEQYF. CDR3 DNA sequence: TGTGCCAGCAGTTTCGGACGGCCAGTTACTTACGAGCAGTACTTC. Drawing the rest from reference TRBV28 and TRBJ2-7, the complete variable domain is DVKVTQSSRYLVKRTGEKVFLECVQDMDHENMFWYRQDPGLGLRLIYFSYDVKMKEKGDIPEGYSVSREKKERFSLILESASTNQTSMYLCASSFGRPVTYEQYFGPGTRLTVT.

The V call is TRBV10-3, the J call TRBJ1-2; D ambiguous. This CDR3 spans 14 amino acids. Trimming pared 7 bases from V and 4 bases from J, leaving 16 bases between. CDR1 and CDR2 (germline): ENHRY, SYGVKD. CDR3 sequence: CAITYKDEPYGYTF. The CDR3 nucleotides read TGTGCCATCACCTATAAGGACGAGCCCTATGGCTACACCTTC.

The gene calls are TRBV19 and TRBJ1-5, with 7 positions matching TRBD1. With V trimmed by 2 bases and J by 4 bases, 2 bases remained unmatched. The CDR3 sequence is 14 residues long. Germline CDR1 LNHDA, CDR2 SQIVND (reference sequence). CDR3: CASSIRDRNQPQHF. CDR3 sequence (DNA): TGTGCCAGTAGTATAAGGGACAGAAATCAGCCCCAGCATTTT.

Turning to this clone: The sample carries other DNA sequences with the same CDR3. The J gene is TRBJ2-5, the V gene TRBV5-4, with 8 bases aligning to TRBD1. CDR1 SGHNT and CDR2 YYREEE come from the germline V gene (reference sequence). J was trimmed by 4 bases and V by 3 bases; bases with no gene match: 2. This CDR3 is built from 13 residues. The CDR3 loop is CASSSQGAETQYF. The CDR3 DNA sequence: TGTGCCAGCAGCTCTCAGGGGGCAGAGACCCAGTACTTC.

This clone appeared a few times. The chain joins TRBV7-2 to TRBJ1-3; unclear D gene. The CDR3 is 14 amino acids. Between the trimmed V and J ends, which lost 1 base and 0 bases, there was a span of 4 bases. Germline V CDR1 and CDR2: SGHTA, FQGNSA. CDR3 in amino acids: CASSLGGSGNTIYF. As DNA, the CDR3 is TGTGCCAGCAGCTTAGGGGGCTCTGGAAACACCATATATTTT.

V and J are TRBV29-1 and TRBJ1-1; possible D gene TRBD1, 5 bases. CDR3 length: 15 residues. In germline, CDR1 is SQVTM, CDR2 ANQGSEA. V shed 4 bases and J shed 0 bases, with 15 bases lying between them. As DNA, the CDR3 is TGCAGCGTTGCGGCAGGGTGGGGGATGAACACTGAAGCTTTCTTT. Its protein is CSVAAGWGMNTEAFF.

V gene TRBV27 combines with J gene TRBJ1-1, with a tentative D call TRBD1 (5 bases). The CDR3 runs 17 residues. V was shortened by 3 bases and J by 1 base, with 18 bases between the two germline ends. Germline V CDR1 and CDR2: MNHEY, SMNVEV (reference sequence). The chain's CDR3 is CASSLNRLSGKNTEAFF. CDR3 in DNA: TGTGCCAGCAGTTTGAACAGGCTCTCGGGCAAGAACACTGAAGCTTTCTTT.

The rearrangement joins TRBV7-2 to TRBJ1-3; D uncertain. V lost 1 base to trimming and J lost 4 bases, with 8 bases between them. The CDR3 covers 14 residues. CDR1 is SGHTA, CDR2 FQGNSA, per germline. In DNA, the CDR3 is TGTGCCAGCAGCTTAGTAGGACCCGGAAACACCATATATTTT. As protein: CASSLVGPGNTIYF.

This CDR3 is CASSLDYQGQFF. The CDR3 DNA sequence: TGTGCCAGCAGCTTAGACTACCAAGGGCAGTTCTTC. The gene calls are TRBV5-4 and TRBJ2-1; perhaps TRBD2 as D (5 bases). There are 12 residues in the CDR3. With 2 bases removed from V and 12 bases from J, the gap between germline ends came to 12 bases. Per the germline V gene, CDR1 is SGHNT and CDR2 is YYREEE (reference sequence).

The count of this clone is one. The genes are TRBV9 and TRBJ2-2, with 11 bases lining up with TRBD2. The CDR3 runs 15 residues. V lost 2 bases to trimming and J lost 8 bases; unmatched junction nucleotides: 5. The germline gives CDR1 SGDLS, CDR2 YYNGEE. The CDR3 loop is CASSVLAGGPGELFF. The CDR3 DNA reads TGTGCCAGCAGCGTGTTAGCGGGAGGGCCTGGGGAGCTGTTTTTT. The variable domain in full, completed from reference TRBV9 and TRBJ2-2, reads DSGVTQTPKHLITATGQRVTLRCSPRSGDLSVYWYQQSLDQGLQFLIQYYNGEERAKGNILERFSAQQFPDLHSELNLSSLELGDSALYFCASSVLAGGPGELFFGEGSRLTVL.

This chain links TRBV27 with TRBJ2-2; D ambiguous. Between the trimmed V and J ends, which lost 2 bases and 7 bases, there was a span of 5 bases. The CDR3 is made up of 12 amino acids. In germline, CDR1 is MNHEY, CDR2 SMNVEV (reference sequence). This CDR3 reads CASSLGIGELFF. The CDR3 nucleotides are TGTGCCAGCAGTTTAGGTATCGGGGAGCTGTTTTTT.

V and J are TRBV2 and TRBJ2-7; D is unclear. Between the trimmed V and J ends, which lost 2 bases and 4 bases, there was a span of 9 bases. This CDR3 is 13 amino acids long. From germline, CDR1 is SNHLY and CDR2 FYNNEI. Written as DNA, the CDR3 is TGTGCCAGCAGTGAAAAAGGTTTATACGAGCAGTACTTC. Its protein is CASSEKGLYEQYF.

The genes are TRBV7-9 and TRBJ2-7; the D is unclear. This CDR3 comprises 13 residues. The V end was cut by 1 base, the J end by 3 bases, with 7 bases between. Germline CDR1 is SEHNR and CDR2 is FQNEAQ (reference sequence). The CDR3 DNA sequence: TGTGCCAGCAGCTTAGGTGGAGTCTACGAGCAGTACTTC. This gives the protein CASSLGGVYEQYF.

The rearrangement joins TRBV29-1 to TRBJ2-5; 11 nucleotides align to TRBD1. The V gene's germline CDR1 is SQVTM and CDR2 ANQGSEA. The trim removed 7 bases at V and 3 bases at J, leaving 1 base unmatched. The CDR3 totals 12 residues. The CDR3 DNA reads TGCAGCGGGGGACAGGGGGAAGAGACCCAGTACTTC. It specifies CSGGQGEETQYF.

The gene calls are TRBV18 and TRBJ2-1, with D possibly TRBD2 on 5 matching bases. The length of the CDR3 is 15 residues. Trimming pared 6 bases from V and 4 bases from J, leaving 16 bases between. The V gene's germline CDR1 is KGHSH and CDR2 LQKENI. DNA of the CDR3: TGTGCCAGCTCCTCCGGCGGGCTAGTTTACAATGAGCAGTTCTTC. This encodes CASSSGGLVYNEQFF. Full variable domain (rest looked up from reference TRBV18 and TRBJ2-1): NAGVMQNPRHLVRRRGQEARLRCSPMKGHSHVYWYRQLPEEGLKFMVYLQKENIIDESGMPKERFSAEFPKEGPSILRIQQVVRGDSAAYFCASSSGGLVYNEQFFGPGTRLTVL.

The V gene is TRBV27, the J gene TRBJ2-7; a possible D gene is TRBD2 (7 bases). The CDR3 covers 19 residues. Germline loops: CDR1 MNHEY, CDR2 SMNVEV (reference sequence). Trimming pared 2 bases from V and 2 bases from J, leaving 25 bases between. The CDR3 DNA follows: TGTGCCAGCAGTTTAAAGATAACGGGGGGCGCATATCCCGCCTACGAGCAGTACTTC. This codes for CASSLKITGGAYPAYEQYF.